The 14 T cell receptor beta chains below were found in one sample sequenced in a study of T cells expressing NK-cell markers. From its re-call of the 5' RACE reads, TCRdb lists each CDR3 protein once, without DNA. Recorded for this sample: 150,000 to 200,000 distinct CDR3 sequences. The source material was blood T cells: a sorted CD56 or NKG2C T cell subset, CD4+ or CD8+ T cells, or bulk PBMC T cells (not recorded which). These receptors all come from a man aged 18 to 69 in good health.

The genes are TRBV19 and TRBJ2-1; TCRdb names TRBD1, which stays unverified in the absence of DNA. CDR1 and CDR2 (germline): LNHDA, SQIVND (reference sequence). The CDR3 sequence is 19 residues long. CDR3 sequence reads: CASSIDEGGVPRSYNEQFF.

V gene TRBV5-1 combines with J gene TRBJ1-1. The CDR3 is 12 residues long. Per the germline V gene, CDR1 is SGHRS and CDR2 is YFSETQ. The CDR3 loop reads CASRAGDTEAFF.

The gene calls are TRBV7-8 and TRBJ1-5. Germline CDR1 reads SGHVS; CDR2 reads FQNEAQ. This CDR3 spans 13 amino acids. The CDR3: CASTAVSNQPQHF.

The rearrangement links TRBV5-1 to TRBJ2-7; TCRdb's D call, TRBD2, is unchecked because there is no DNA. Germline V lookup: CDR1 SGHRS, CDR2 YFSETQ. This CDR3 region has 14 residues. The CDR3 protein is CASTKGLAGYEQYF.

The chain employs TRBV5-4 and TRBJ2-7; with no DNA, the TCRdb D assignment of TRBD2 cannot be verified. This CDR3 is 14 amino acids long. Per the germline V gene, CDR1 is SGHNT and CDR2 is YYREEE (reference sequence). The CDR3 region is CATHPAGISYEQYF.

This sequence joins TRBV11-2 and TRBJ2-4. CDR1 is SGHAT and CDR2 is FQNNGV in the germline V gene. This CDR3 region has 16 residues. The CDR3 sequence: CASSLVEIRPKNIQYF.

The V and J genes are TRBV27 and TRBJ1-1; as DNA is missing, the TRBD1 call by TCRdb cannot be tested. The CDR3 contains 14 residues. Germline V lookup: CDR1 MNHEY, CDR2 SMNVEV (reference sequence). CDR3 protein: CASRQGAIYTEAFF.

The V and J genes are TRBV10-3 and TRBJ2-1; the D gene TCRdb calls, TRBD2, cannot be checked with no DNA. The CDR3 has 14 amino acids. Germline V lookup: CDR1 ENHRY, CDR2 SYGVKD. Here the CDR3 reads CAIKGLAGFNEQFF.

The chain recombines TRBV5-1 with TRBJ1-1; lacking DNA, the TRBD1 call made by TCRdb goes unchecked. The germline V gene has CDR1 SGHRS and CDR2 YFSETQ. This CDR3 has 15 residues. Here the CDR3 reads CASSLEGTGGSEAFF. The whole variable domain, remainder taken from reference TRBV5-1 and TRBJ1-1, is KAGVTQTPRYLIKTRGQQVTLSCSPISGHRSVSWYQQTPGQGLQFLFEYFSETQRNKGNFPGRFSGRQFSNSRSEMNVSTLELGDSALYLCASSLEGTGGSEAFFGQGTRLTVV.

J is TRBJ1-6 and V is TRBV27; absent DNA, TCRdb's TRBD1 call cannot be checked. CDR3 length equals 14 residues. Per germline, CDR1 MNHEY and CDR2 SMNVEV (reference sequence). The CDR3 is CASGTGTANSPLHF.

This sequence joins TRBV11-2 and TRBJ2-3. The CDR3 has 15 amino acids. Per germline, CDR1 SGHAT and CDR2 FQNNGV. This chain's CDR3 is CASSLGLRSVDTQYF.

This chain uses TRBV7-6 with TRBJ2-1. CDR1 SGHVS and CDR2 FNYEAQ come from the germline V gene. CDR3 length equals 12 residues. The chain's CDR3 is CASGLSYNEQFF.

This rearrangement joins TRBV2 to TRBJ2-1. The CDR3 totals 14 residues. Germline V CDR1 and CDR2: SNHLY, FYNNEI. The CDR3 spells CASGGVSSYNEQFF.

This chain links TRBV18 with TRBJ2-7. Germline V gene data show CDR1 as KGHSH and CDR2 as LQKENI. CDR3 length equals 14 residues. The CDR3 reads CASSLETRNYEQYF.